This T cell receptor (beta chain) is from a study of response to subunit inactivated influenza vaccine (dated by TCRdb to between 2017 and 2018). About the study as a whole: The study used deep quantitative T cell receptor repertoire profiling to track responses to a trivalent subunit inactivated influenza vaccine.

The receptor library was made with RT-PCR. TCRdb shows the sequencer as Illumina HiSeq 2500. TCRdb trimmed public reads at Q25 via fastp, called clones via MiXCR and kept in-frame beta chains. Identical CDR3 protein sequences are pooled into one entry, listed with their most common genes and DNA. Present in this sample are 710,000 or so distinct CDR3 sequences, less than 20% of which were seen just once. In total, the top ten clones hold roughly 11% of the sample. Paper-wide results and their limitations: It was suggested by the authors that each seasonal influenza vaccination may recruit only a limited number of new T cells.

With regard to this clonotype: What antigen it recognizes has not been identified. The record has no base qualities; no much larger clone is one base away.

The sample here was PBMCs from blood, taken roughly 12 days after vaccination. The receptor was isolated from a man aged 50-60 years who received an inactivated influenza vaccine. Donor details come from another sample of the same person, matched by shared clones.

The DNA sequence is TGCAGTGCGGGGACAGGGGCCCAAGAGACCCAGTACTTC. This encodes CSAGTGAQETQYF. Rearrangement joined TRBV20-1 to TRBJ2-5, and TRBD1 matches 10 of the central bases. V loses 6 bases at its end and J loses 1 base; junction bases beyond the gene matches: 2. The germline V gene (reference sequence) sets CDR1 to DFQATT and CDR2 to SNEGSKA. Including cysteine and phenylalanine, the CDR3 has 13 amino acids. The sequence is cut down to CDR3 DNA, 39 bases in frame from base 1.